This TCR beta chain was retrieved from a study of post-analysis software for immune sequencing data. cDNA libraries of TCR beta carried unique molecular identifiers. MiXCR, run by TCRdb on the PCR reads, gives a single entry per CDR3 protein. The table lists hundreds of thousands of distinct CDR3 sequences, approximately 30% of them singletons, with approximately 0.55% in the top ten. This clonotype was counted between two and nine times. Its antigen is currently unknown. CDR3 length: 14 residues. Germline CDR1 reads SGHRS; CDR2 reads YFSETQ. V shed 4 bases and J shed 2 bases, with 12 bases lying between them. Study outcomes and limitations: Versus controls, multiple sclerosis patients showed significantly lower diversity (normalized Chao1). The study found TRBV5-6, TRBV5-1 and TRBV20-1 among roughly 5 TRBV segments more frequent in patients than controls.

Sequenced input: blood. This clonotype was obtained from a girl under 18 with multiple sclerosis. The chain uses TRBV5-1 and TRBJ2-5, with D perhaps matching TRBD1 (6 bases). This CDR3 is CASSRGHRQETQYF. The CDR3 nucleotides read TGCGCCAGCAGCAGGGGACACCGGCAAGAGACCCAGTACTTC.